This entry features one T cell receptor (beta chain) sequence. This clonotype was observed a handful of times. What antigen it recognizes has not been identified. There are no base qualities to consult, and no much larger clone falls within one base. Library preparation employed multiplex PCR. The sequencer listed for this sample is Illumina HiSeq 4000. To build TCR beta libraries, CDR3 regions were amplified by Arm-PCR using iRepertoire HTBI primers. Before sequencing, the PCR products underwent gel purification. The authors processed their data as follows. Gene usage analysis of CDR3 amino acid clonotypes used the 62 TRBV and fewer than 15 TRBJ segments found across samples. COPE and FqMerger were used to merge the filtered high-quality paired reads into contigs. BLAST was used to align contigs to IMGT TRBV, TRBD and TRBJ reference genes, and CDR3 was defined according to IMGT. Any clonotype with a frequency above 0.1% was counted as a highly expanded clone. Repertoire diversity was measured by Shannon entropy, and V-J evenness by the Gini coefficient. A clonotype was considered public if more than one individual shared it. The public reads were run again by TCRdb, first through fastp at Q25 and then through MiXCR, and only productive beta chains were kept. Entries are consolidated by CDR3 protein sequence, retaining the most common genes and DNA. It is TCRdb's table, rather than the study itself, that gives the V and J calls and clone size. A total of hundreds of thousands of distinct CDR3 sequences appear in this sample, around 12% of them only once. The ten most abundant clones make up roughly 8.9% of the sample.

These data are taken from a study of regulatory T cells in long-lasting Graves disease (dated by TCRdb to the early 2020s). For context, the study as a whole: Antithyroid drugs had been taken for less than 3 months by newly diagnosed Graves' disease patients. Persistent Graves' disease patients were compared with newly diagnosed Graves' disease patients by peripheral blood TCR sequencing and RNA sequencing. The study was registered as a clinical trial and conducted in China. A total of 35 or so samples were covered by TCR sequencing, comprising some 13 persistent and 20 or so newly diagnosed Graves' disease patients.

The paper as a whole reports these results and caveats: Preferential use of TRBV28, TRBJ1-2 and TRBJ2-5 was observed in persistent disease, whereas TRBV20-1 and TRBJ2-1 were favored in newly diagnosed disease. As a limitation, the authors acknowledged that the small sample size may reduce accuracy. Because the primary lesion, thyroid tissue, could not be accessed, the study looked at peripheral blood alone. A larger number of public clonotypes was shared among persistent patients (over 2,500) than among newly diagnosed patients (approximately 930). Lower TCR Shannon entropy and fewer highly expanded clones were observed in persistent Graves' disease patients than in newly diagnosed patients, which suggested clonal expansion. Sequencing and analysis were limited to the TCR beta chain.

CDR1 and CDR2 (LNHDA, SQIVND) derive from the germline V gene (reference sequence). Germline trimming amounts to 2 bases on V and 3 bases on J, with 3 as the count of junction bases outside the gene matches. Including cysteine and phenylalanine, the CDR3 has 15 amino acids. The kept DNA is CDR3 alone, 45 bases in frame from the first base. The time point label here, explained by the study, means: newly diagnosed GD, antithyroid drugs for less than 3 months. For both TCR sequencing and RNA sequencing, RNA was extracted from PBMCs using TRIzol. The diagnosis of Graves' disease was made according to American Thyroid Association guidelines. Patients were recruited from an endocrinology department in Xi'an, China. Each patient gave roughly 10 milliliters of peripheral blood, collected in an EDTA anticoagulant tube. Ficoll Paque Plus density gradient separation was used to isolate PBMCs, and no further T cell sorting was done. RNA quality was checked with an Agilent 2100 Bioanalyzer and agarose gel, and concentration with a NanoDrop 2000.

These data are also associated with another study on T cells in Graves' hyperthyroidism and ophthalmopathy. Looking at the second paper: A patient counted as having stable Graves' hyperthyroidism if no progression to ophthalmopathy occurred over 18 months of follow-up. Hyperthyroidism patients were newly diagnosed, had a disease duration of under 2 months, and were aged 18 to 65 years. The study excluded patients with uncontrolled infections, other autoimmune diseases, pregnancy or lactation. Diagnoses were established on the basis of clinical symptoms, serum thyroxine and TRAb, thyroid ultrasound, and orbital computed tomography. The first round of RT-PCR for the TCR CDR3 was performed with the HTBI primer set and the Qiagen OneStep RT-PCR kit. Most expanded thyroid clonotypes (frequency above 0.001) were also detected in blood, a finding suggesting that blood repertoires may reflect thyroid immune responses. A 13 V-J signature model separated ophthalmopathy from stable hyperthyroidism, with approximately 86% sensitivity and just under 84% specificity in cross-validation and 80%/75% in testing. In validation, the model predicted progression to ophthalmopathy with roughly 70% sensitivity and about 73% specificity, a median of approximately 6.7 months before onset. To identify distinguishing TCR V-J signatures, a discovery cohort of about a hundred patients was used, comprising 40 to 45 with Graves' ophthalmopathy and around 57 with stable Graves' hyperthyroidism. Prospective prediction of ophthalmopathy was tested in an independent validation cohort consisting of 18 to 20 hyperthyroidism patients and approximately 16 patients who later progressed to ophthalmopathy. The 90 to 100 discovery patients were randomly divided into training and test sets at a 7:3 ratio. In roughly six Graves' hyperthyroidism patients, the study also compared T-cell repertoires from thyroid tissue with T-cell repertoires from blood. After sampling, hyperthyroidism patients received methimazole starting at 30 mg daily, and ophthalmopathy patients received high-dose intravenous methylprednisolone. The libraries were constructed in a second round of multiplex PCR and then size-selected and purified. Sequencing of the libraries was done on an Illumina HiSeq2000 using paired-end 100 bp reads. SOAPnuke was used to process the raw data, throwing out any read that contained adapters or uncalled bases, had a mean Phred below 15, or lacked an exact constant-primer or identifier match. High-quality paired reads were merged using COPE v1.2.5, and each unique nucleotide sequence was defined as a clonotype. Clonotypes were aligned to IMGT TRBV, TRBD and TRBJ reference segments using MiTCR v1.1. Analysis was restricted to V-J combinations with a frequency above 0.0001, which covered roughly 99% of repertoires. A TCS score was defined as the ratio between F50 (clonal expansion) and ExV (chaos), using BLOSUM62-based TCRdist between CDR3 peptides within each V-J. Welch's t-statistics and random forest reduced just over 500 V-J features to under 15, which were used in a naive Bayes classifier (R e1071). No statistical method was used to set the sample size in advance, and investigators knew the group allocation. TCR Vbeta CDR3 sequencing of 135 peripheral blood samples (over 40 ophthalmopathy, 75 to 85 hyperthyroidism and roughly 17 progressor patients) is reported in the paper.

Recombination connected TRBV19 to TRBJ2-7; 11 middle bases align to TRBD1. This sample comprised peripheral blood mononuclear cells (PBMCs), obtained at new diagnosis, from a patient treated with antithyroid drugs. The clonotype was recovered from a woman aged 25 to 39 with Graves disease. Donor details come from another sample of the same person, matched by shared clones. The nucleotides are TGTGCCAGTAGTATAACCGGGACAGGGGGCTACGAGCAGTACTTC. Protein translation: CASSITGTGGYEQYF.